These T cell receptor beta chains were read from a single sample in a study of a mutant IDH1 vaccine in newly diagnosed glioma. The table came from immunoSEQ multiplex PCR; TCRdb's copy has only in-frame clones and leaves some out. The repertoire consists of 35,000 to 55,000 clones, with approximately 81% occurring once and the leading ten covering approximately 4.7%. The antigens of these receptors remain unknown. Sequenced here: PBMCs, sampled from a glioma patient whose treatment included an IDH1 peptide vaccine. Every receptor here comes from a woman aged 35 to 49 with glioma. Some clones in this sample may be carry-over from other donors' samples. CDR3s include the opening cysteine and the closing phenylalanine or tryptophan. The D gene is left open where the match is weak.

D gene: -; J gene: TRBJ2-7; V gene: TRBV29-1; CDR3 protein: CSGGTVNYEQYF
D gene: -; J gene: TRBJ1-5; V gene: TRBV27; CDR3 protein: CASRKQGRGNQPQHF
D gene: -; J gene: TRBJ2-7; V gene: TRBV5-4; CDR3 protein: CASSLGGGPREQYF
D gene: -; J gene: TRBJ1-1; V gene: TRBV10-3; CDR3 protein: CAISETTRTNTEAFF
D gene: -; J gene: TRBJ2-5; V gene: TRBV10-3; CDR3 protein: CAISEGETQYF
D gene: -; J gene: TRBJ1-6; V gene: TRBV4-2; CDR3 protein: CASSQDGTSWSSYNSPLHF
D gene: -; J gene: TRBJ1-2; V gene: TRBV9; CDR3 protein: CASSVSSGLPGDYGYTF
D gene: -; J gene: TRBJ2-1; V gene: TRBV13; CDR3 protein: CASSFTGEGFNEQFF
D gene: -; J gene: TRBJ1-6; V gene: TRBV6-5; CDR3 protein: CASTGSVPSSSPLHF
D gene: -; J gene: TRBJ1-5; V gene: TRBV7-9; CDR3 protein: CASSLGYSNQPQHF
D gene: TRBD1; J gene: TRBJ2-7; V gene: TRBV5-1; CDR3 protein: CASSLPNRGPNYEQYF
D gene: -; J gene: TRBJ1-4; V gene: TRBV5-1; CDR3 protein: CASSSNSLPNEKLFF
D gene: -; J gene: TRBJ2-1; V gene: TRBV2; CDR3 protein: CASRSDFNNEQFF
D gene: TRBD1; J gene: TRBJ2-2; V gene: TRBV6-4; CDR3 protein: CASSDGAGGTGELFF
D gene: -; J gene: TRBJ1-1; V gene: TRBV28; CDR3 protein: CATSRLGVLRAMNTEAFF
D gene: -; J gene: TRBJ1-3; V gene: TRBV5-1; CDR3 protein: CASSRGEANGNTIYF
D gene: TRBD1; J gene: TRBJ1-6; V gene: TRBV19; CDR3 protein: CASKAGTEGSPLHF
D gene: -; J gene: TRBJ2-7; V gene: TRBV6-5; CDR3 protein: CASSSPGLGSKYF
D gene: -; J gene: TRBJ1-3; V gene: TRBV4-1; CDR3 protein: CASSQDDSPGNTIYF
D gene: -; J gene: TRBJ2-7; V gene: TRBV6-5; CDR3 protein: CASSYSGSYEQYF
D gene: -; J gene: TRBJ2-3; V gene: TRBV7-2; CDR3 protein: CASSLGARQGGADTQYF
D gene: -; J gene: TRBJ2-2; V gene: TRBV7-3; CDR3 protein: CASSRIATGELFF
D gene: TRBD2; J gene: TRBJ2-3; V gene: TRBV28; CDR3 protein: CASTTLNSGITDTQYF
D gene: TRBD1; J gene: TRBJ2-2; V gene: TRBV7-9; CDR3 protein: CASTRDRGLTGELFF
D gene: -; J gene: TRBJ2-1; V gene: TRBV19; CDR3 protein: CASSMFRQLLSSYNEQFF
D gene: TRBD2; J gene: TRBJ2-1; V gene: TRBV9; CDR3 protein: CASSKNSGGQFF
D gene: -; J gene: TRBJ2-3; V gene: TRBV9; CDR3 protein: CASNPGTTSTDTQYF
D gene: -; J gene: TRBJ2-2; V gene: TRBV27; CDR3 protein: CASSWGGGYNTGELFF
D gene: -; J gene: TRBJ2-3; V gene: TRBV29-1; CDR3 protein: CSVEASTDTQYF
D gene: -; J gene: TRBJ1-2; V gene: TRBV15; CDR3 protein: CATSNGHYGYTF
D gene: TRBD1; J gene: TRBJ1-1; V gene: TRBV28; CDR3 protein: CASSLRTGLAFF
D gene: -; J gene: TRBJ1-4; V gene: TRBV2; CDR3 protein: CASSGTPRSEKLFF
D gene: -; J gene: TRBJ1-2; V gene: TRBV9; CDR3 protein: CASSVTSARGYTF